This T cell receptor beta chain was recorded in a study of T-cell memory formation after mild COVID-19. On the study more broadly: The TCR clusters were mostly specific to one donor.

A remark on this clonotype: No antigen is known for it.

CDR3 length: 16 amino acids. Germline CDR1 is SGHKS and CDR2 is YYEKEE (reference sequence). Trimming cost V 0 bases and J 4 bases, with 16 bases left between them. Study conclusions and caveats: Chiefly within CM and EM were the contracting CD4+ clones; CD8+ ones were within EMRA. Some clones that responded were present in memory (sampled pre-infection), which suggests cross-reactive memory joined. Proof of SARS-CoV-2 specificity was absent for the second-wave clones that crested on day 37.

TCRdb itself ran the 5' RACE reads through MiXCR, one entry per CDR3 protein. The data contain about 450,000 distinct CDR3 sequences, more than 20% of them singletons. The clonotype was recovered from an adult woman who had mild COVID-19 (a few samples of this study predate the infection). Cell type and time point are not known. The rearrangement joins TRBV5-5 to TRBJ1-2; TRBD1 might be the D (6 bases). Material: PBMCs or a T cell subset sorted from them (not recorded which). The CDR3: CASSLARGGQGYGYTF. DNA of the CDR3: TGTGCCAGCAGCTTGGCCCGGGGGGGCCAGGGCTATGGCTACACCTTC. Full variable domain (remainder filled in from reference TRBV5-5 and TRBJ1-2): DAGVTQSPTHLIKTRGQQVTLRCSPISGHKSVSWYQQVLGQGPQFIFQYYEKEERGRGNFPDRFSARQFPNYSSELNVNALLLGDSALYLCASSLARGGQGYGYTFGSGTRLTVV.